The sequence of this T cell receptor beta chain was determined in a study of immune characterization of retroperitoneal liposarcoma. TCRdb re-called the PCR reads with MiXCR, one entry per CDR3 protein. In the table there are around 10,000 distinct CDR3 sequences, approximately 22% of which are singletons. Sequenced sample: blood. The receptor was isolated from a female donor with retroperitoneal liposarcoma.

As DNA, the CDR3 is TGTGCCAGCAGTGGGTCTAGCGGGACTTACGAGCAGTACTTC. Residues: CASSGSSGTYEQYF. The chain recombines TRBV6-1 with TRBJ2-5, with 9 bases aligning to TRBD2. The J call is in doubt because the DNA end fits TRBJ2-7 better. The germline CDR1 and CDR2 sequences are MNHNS and SASEGT. The CDR3 has 14 residues.